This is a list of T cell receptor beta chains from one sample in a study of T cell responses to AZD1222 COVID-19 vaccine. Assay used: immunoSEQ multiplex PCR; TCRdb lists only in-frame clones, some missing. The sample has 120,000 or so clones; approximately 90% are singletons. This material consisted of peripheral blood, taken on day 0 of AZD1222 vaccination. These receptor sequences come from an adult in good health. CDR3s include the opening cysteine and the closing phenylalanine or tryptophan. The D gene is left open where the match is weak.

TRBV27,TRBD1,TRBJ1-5,CASGQGKSQPQHF,TGTGCCAGCGGACAGGGAAAATCTCAGCCCCAGCATTTT
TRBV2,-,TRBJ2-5,CASTPGLETQYF,TGTGCCAGCACCCCGGGGCTGGAGACCCAGTACTTC
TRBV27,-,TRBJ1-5,CASSFRRVTQPQHF,TGTGCCAGCAGTTTTCGGAGGGTGACTCAGCCCCAGCATTTT
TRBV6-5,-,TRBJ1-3,CASRDRNTIYF,TGTGCCAGCCGGGACAGAAACACCATATATTTT
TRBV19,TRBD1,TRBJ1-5,CASSIELQGGNQPQHF,TGTGCCAGTAGTATAGAGCTACAGGGGGGCAATCAGCCCCAGCATTTT
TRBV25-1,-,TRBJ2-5,CASSGTGNQETQYF,TGTGCCAGCAGCGGGACGGGCAACCAAGAGACCCAGTACTTC
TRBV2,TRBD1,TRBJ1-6,CASSSGTEYSPLHF,TGTGCCAGCAGCTCCGGGACAGAGTATTCACCCCTCCACTTT
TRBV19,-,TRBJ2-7,CASSPDFDEQYF,TGTGCCAGTAGTCCCGACTTCGACGAGCAGTACTTC
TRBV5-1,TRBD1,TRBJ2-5,CASSTGQGRETQYF,TGCGCCAGCAGCACCGGACAGGGTCGAGAGACCCAGTACTTC
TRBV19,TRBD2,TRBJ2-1,CASSRLAGGYNEQFF,TGTGCCAGTAGTAGACTAGCGGGAGGGTACAATGAGCAGTTCTTC
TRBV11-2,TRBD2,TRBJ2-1,CASSFTSGIVNEQFF,TGTGCCAGCAGCTTCACTAGCGGGATTGTCAATGAGCAGTTCTTC
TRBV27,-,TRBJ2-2,CASSLNWAGELFF,TGTGCCAGCAGTTTAAATTGGGCCGGGGAGCTGTTTTTT